What follows are 13 T cell receptor beta chains derived from one specimen sequenced in a study of CD8 T cells in Susac syndrome. Random hexamers primed reverse transcription of about 0.45 to 1 ug RNA. A single record per CDR3 protein comes from TCRdb applying MiXCR to the immunoSEQ multiplex PCR reads. The table has approximately 120,000 distinct CDR3 sequences, more than 75% seen once. The sequenced sample was CD8+ T cells from PBMCs. These TCRs come from a human donor with multiple sclerosis.

This clonotype was counted only a few times. The chain uses TRBV5-4 and TRBJ1-4, with no clear D. Between the trimmed V and J ends, which lost 0 bases and 1 base, there was a span of 4 bases. CDR3 length: 14 residues. Germline V CDR1 and CDR2: SGHNT, YYREEE (reference sequence). The CDR3 sequence: CASSLGGTNEKLFF. CDR3 nucleotide sequence: TGTGCCAGCAGCTTGGGTGGAACTAATGAAAAACTGTTTTTT.

The chain recombines TRBV12-3 or TRBV12-4 with TRBJ2-5, with TRBD1 matching over 8 bases. V dropped 5 bases and J dropped 5; count of bases not matched to a gene: 10. The CDR3 runs 15 residues. The CDR3 sequence: CASSLTNRGDETQYF. CDR3 in DNA: TGTGCCAGCAGTCTAACCAACAGGGGGGACGAGACCCAGTACTTC.

The chain uses TRBV24-1 and TRBJ1-5; D remains ambiguous. This CDR3 is built from 13 residues. Germline V lookup: CDR1 KGHDR, CDR2 SFDVKD. The ends were cut back, 3 bases at V and 6 bases at J, with 8 bases in the middle. The CDR3 DNA reads TGTGCCACCAGTGATGGGAAAGCTCAGCCCCAGCATTTT. Its protein product is CATSDGKAQPQHF.

V and J are TRBV6-4 and TRBJ1-5; no definite D call. The CDR3 has 15 amino acids. The germline CDR1 and CDR2 sequences are MRHNA and SNTAGT. The V end was cut by 0 bases, the J end by 7 bases, with 13 bases between. In nucleotides, the CDR3 is TGTGCCAGCAGTGACTCTTCGGGTCTGAGACAGCCCCAGCATTTT. It codes for CASSDSSGLRQPQHF.

This chain links TRBV18 with TRBJ2-1; D is undetermined. The germline CDR1 and CDR2 sequences are KGHSH and LQKENI. The germline V and J ends were trimmed by 5 bases and 2 bases, with 13 bases remaining between them. This CDR3 contains 15 residues. The CDR3 region is CASSSSRQTYNEQFF. In DNA form, the CDR3 reads TGTGCCAGCTCAAGTAGTAGGCAAACCTACAATGAGCAGTTCTTC.

The genes are TRBV3-1 and TRBJ2-1; the match to TRBD1 covers 9 bases. This CDR3 region has 15 residues. J lost 8 bases, V lost 3 bases, and 8 bases had no gene match. Germline V gene sequence: CDR1 LGHDT, CDR2 YNNKEL (reference sequence). The CDR3 region is CASSHEQGAVYEQFF. CDR3 coding DNA: TGTGCCAGCAGCCACGAACAGGGGGCCGTCTATGAGCAGTTCTTC.

The V call is TRBV20-1, the J call TRBJ1-2; D not certain. Germline V lookup: CDR1 DFQATT, CDR2 SNEGSKA (reference sequence). Trimming shortened V by 0 bases and J by 2 bases, and 19 bases separated the two germline ends. This CDR3 is 17 amino acids long. The CDR3 DNA reads as TGCAGTGCTAGAGATCCCCCGGACCCGAAGGCCAACTATGGCTACACCTTC. Translating it yields CSARDPPDPKANYGYTF.

This clonotype was seen only a few times. CDR3 sequence (DNA): TGTGCCAGCAGCTTAAAGGATACAAGCTCCTACGAGCAGTACTTC. Encoded protein: CASSLKDTSSYEQYF. V gene TRBV7-2 combines with J gene TRBJ2-7; D remains unclear. Germline CDR1 SGHTA, CDR2 FQGNSA. Trimming took 2 bases from V and 0 from J, leaving 11 bases between them. The CDR3 contains 15 residues.

The V call is TRBV20-1, the J call TRBJ2-5; 16 positions match TRBD2. Per germline, CDR1 DFQATT and CDR2 SNEGSKA (reference sequence). The V segment lost 3 bases and the J segment 5 bases; nucleotides outside the gene matches: 6. CDR3 size: 16 residues. CDR3 amino acids: CSASLLGLAGGETQYF. CDR3 bases: TGCAGTGCTAGTCTCCTGGGACTAGCGGGAGGGGAGACCCAGTACTTC.

The J gene is TRBJ2-5, the V gene TRBV11-3; unclear D gene. V gave up 5 bases and J gave up 3 bases, with 16 bases separating them. CDR1 is SGHNT and CDR2 is YENEEA in the germline V gene. The CDR3 has 15 residues. CDR3 in amino acids: CASSVSKSAKETQYF. CDR3 DNA sequence: TGTGCCAGCAGCGTTAGTAAAAGCGCCAAAGAGACCCAGTACTTC.

The rearrangement links TRBV28 to TRBJ2-7; the D is unclear. V shed 2 bases and J shed 6 bases, with 5 bases lying between them. The length of the CDR3 is 11 residues. The V gene's germline CDR1 is MDHEN and CDR2 SYDVKM. In DNA, the CDR3 is TGTGCCAGCAGTTTAGGCGTCGAGCAGTACTTC. Protein product: CASSLGVEQYF.

CDR3 sequence reads: CASSQGGYGYTF. CDR3 nucleotide sequence: TGTGCCAGCAGCCAAGGAGGGTATGGCTACACCTTC. The genes are TRBV14 and TRBJ1-2; D call uncertain. There are 12 residues in the CDR3. Per the germline V gene, CDR1 is SGHDN and CDR2 is FVKESK. V was pared by 1 base and J by 5 bases, with 5 bases between.

This clonotype has only one observation. The gene calls are TRBV5-6 and TRBJ2-1, with TRBD2 as a possible D gene (5 bases). The CDR3 is 12 residues long. The germline gives CDR1 SGHDT, CDR2 YYEEEE. V dropped 3 bases and J dropped 10 bases, with 11 bases sitting between them. The CDR3 DNA is TGTGCCAGCAGCTCGACGACGGGAGAGCAGTTCTTC. Protein sequence: CASSSTTGEQFF.